A single sample is the source of the 27 T cell receptor beta chains below, sequenced in a study of regulatory T cells in long-lasting Graves disease. Noted time point: newly diagnosed GD, antithyroid drugs for less than 3 months. Researchers made the TCR library from RNA that was extracted from PBMCs. Arm-PCR of CDR3 regions and iRepertoire HTBI primers were used to build TCR beta libraries. TCRdb reanalysed the multiplex PCR reads using MiXCR and keeps one entry per CDR3 protein. The sample has about 210,000 distinct CDR3 sequences; roughly a fifth are singletons. These data also featured in a second study, about T cells in Graves' hyperthyroidism and ophthalmopathy.

Sample: peripheral blood mononuclear cells (PBMCs), taken at new diagnosis, from a patient treated with antithyroid drugs. These receptors originate from a woman in her thirties with Graves disease.

As DNA, the CDR3 is TGTGCCAGCAGTTACGGACAGGGGGGGGCTGAAGCTTTCTTT. Amino acids: CASSYGQGGAEAFF. This chain joins TRBV6-2 or TRBV6-3 and TRBJ1-1; 10 bases map to TRBD1. The CDR3 is made up of 14 amino acids. Germline V gene sequence: CDR1 MNHEY, CDR2 SVGEGT. V dropped 2 bases and J dropped 6; count of bases not matched to a gene: 3.

This clonotype was seen repeatedly, ten times or more. The rearrangement uses TRBV6-1 and TRBJ1-6, with 9 positions matching TRBD1. The CDR3 extends over 14 amino acids. With 7 bases clipped from V and 7 bases from J, the junction kept 5 bases outside the gene matches. Germline V lookup: CDR1 MNHNS, CDR2 SASEGT. The CDR3 region has the DNA TGTGCCAGCACTACCGGGACAGGGAATTCACCCCTCCACTTT. As protein: CASTTGTGNSPLHF.

CDR3 sequence reads: CASSFRLPHNEQFF. CDR3 DNA: TGTGCCAGCAGCTTCCGACTGCCCCACAATGAGCAGTTCTTC. This sequence joins TRBV11-1 and TRBJ2-1; D ambiguous. Germline-derived CDR1 and CDR2 are SGHAT and FQDESV (reference sequence). The V gene lost 3 bases and the J gene lost 5 bases, with 11 bases spanning the gap. This CDR3 has 14 amino acids.

This clonotype was counted at least ten times. The chain links TRBV5-6 to TRBJ1-4, with 8 bases that match TRBD1. The length of the CDR3 is 16 residues. Germline CDR1 reads SGHDT; CDR2 reads YYEEEE. V dropped 4 bases and J dropped 2; count of bases not matched to a gene: 7. The CDR3 loop reads CASSADRAGTNEKLFF. The CDR3 bases are TGTGCCAGCAGCGCGGACAGGGCAGGGACTAATGAAAAACTGTTTTTT.

This chain joins TRBV20-1 and TRBJ2-7, with 9 bases that match TRBD1. CDR3 length: 15 residues. With V trimmed by 2 bases and J by 2 bases, 7 bases remained unmatched. Germline CDR1 is DFQATT and CDR2 is SNEGSKA (reference sequence). The CDR3 DNA is TGCAGTGCTAGAACCGGGACAGGGATTACCTACGAGCAGTACTTC. This codes for CSARTGTGITYEQYF.

The table lists this clonotype with many counts. The chain combines TRBV2 with TRBJ2-3, with TRBD2 matching over 8 bases. Germline CDR1 reads SNHLY; CDR2 reads FYNNEI. After removal of 3 bases from V and 2 bases from J, the junction contained 4 bases not matched to a gene. This CDR3 contains 15 residues. CDR3 nucleotides: TGTGCCAGCAGTGACGGGGGGGGCACCACAGATACGCAGTATTTT. Amino acid sequence: CASSDGGGTTDTQYF.

Ten or more counts support this clonotype. The V and J genes are TRBV9 and TRBJ2-1; TRBD2 matches at 11 bases. The ends lost 6 bases at V and 4 bases at J; junction bases unmatched: 9. Germline CDR1 SGDLS, CDR2 YYNGEE. This CDR3 spans 16 amino acids. The CDR3 here is CASIFWGLADYNEQFF. CDR3 nucleotide sequence: TGTGCCAGCATATTCTGGGGACTAGCGGATTACAATGAGCAGTTCTTC. Complete variable domain (other parts from reference TRBV9 and TRBJ2-1): DSGVTQTPKHLITATGQRVTLRCSPRSGDLSVYWYQQSLDQGLQFLIQYYNGEERAKGNILERFSAQQFPDLHSELNLSSLELGDSALYFCASIFWGLADYNEQFFGPGTRLTVL.

This clonotype was counted many times. V is TRBV12-3 or TRBV12-4 and J is TRBJ1-5; no firm D call. Trimming shortened V by 2 bases and J by 3 bases, and 11 bases separated the two germline ends. The CDR3 spans 15 residues. CDR3 in DNA: TGTGCCAGCAGTTTACGGGATGGTACCAATCAGCCCCAGCATTTT. This sequence encodes CASSLRDGTNQPQHF.

This clonotype was counted many times. The CDR3 here is CASRTEQGVKTDTQYF. In nucleotides, the CDR3 is TGTGCCAGCAGGACGGAACAGGGGGTTAAGACAGATACGCAGTATTTT. The chain couples TRBV28 to TRBJ2-3; 8 nucleotides align to TRBD1. V was clipped by 6 bases and J by 3 bases; unmatched bases: 11. Looked up from germline, CDR1 is MDHEN and CDR2 is SYDVKM. This CDR3 has 16 amino acids.

At least ten counts were recorded for this clonotype. This chain connects TRBV11-3 to TRBJ2-7; 10 bases are a match to TRBD2. Germline CDR1 reads SGHNT; CDR2 reads YENEEA. The length of the CDR3 is 15 residues. The trim removed 1 base at V and 6 bases at J, leaving 6 bases unmatched. The CDR3 protein is CASSLGAGGPAEQYF. As DNA, the CDR3 is TGTGCCAGCAGCTTAGGAGCGGGAGGGCCCGCCGAGCAGTACTTC.

The rearrangement joins TRBV12-3 or TRBV12-4 to TRBJ1-2; D may be TRBD1 (5 bases). Trimming removed 8 bases from V and 5 bases from J, with 21 bases in between. CDR3 length: 15 amino acids. The CDR3 sequence is CASEGMLNLSYGYTF. Written as DNA, the CDR3 is TGTGCCAGCGAGGGGATGTTAAATCTTTCGTATGGCTACACCTTC.

Many counts were recorded for this clonotype. The CDR3 region has the DNA TGTGCCAGCAGCGTCCTCTTCGCGGAGACCCAGTACTTC. It specifies CASSVLFAETQYF. J is TRBJ2-5 and V is TRBV9, with unresolved D. Germline CDR1 reads SGDLS; CDR2 reads YYNGEE. Trimming stripped 2 bases from V and 5 bases from J, with 10 bases between. The CDR3 length is 13 residues. Drawing the rest from reference TRBV9 and TRBJ2-5, the complete variable domain is DSGVTQTPKHLITATGQRVTLRCSPRSGDLSVYWYQQSLDQGLQFLIQYYNGEERAKGNILERFSAQQFPDLHSELNLSSLELGDSALYFCASSVLFAETQYFGPGTRLLVL.

There are many counts of this clonotype. The chain uses TRBV28 and TRBJ2-3, with 11 bases identical to TRBD2. This CDR3 has 18 residues. J lost 0 bases, V lost 5 bases, and 10 bases had no gene match. CDR1 and CDR2 (germline): MDHEN, SYDVKM. The CDR3, as DNA: TGTGCCAGCAGTCCGGGACTAGCGGAGAGTACTAGCACAGATACGCAGTATTTT. Translating it yields CASSPGLAESTSTDTQYF.

There are many counts of this clonotype. The rearrangement links TRBV3-1 to TRBJ2-1; D is undetermined. V shed 1 base and J shed 8 bases, with 12 bases lying between them. The CDR3 is 14 residues long. Germline CDR1 LGHDT, CDR2 YNNKEL (reference sequence). Here the CDR3 DNA reads TGTGCCAGCAGCCAAGGGAAGGGATGGGATGAGCAGTTCTTC. Translation: CASSQGKGWDEQFF.

This rearrangement joins TRBV12-3 or TRBV12-4 to TRBJ1-2; 7 bases match TRBD1. With 8 bases clipped from V and 4 bases from J, the junction kept 7 bases outside the gene matches. The CDR3 spans 13 residues. The CDR3 sequence: CASGAGQTYGYTF. Here the CDR3 DNA reads TGTGCCAGCGGTGCGGGACAGACCTATGGCTACACCTTC.

This clonotype was detected many times. The chain links TRBV12-3 or TRBV12-4 to TRBJ1-1, with D possibly TRBD1 on 6 matching bases. V gave up 4 bases and J gave up 5 bases, with 17 bases separating them. CDR3 length: 15 amino acids. CDR3 nucleotide sequence: TGTGCCAGCAGTTCCCTCGCAGGGGCTATGACTGAAGCTTTCTTT. This sequence encodes CASSSLAGAMTEAFF.

This clonotype was recorded many times. The chain joins TRBV6-1 to TRBJ1-6; 7 bases are a match to TRBD1. The V segment lost 6 bases and the J segment 12 bases; nucleotides outside the gene matches: 8. The CDR3 runs 13 residues. Germline loops: CDR1 MNHNS, CDR2 SASEGT. CDR3 nucleotide sequence: TGTGCCAGCAGGGGGACAGCCCAAGGACCCCTCCACTTT. This encodes CASRGTAQGPLHF.

The chain employs TRBV2 and TRBJ2-7; maybe TRBD2 (6 bases). Per germline, CDR1 SNHLY and CDR2 FYNNEI. V was cut by 4 bases and J by 7 bases, with 20 bases left in between. The CDR3 is 15 residues long. This CDR3 is CASSGGDPRLGEQYF. The CDR3 DNA sequence: TGTGCCAGCAGTGGGGGGGACCCCCGCCTCGGTGAGCAGTACTTC.

This clonotype occurred a few times. V gene TRBV19 combines with J gene TRBJ1-2; the D is unclear. Germline V CDR1 and CDR2: LNHDA, SQIVND (reference sequence). V was pared by 6 bases and J by 8 bases, with 16 bases between. The CDR3 spans 13 residues. The CDR3 region has the DNA TGTGCCAGTAGCAAACGACTCACGGAGGGCTACACCTTC. Encoded protein: CASSKRLTEGYTF.

This clonotype was picked up many times. This sequence joins TRBV18 and TRBJ1-1, with TRBD1 matching 7 bases. V dropped 3 bases and J dropped 2; count of bases not matched to a gene: 9. There are 16 residues in the CDR3. Germline V CDR1 and CDR2: KGHSH, LQKENI. The CDR3 nucleotides read TGTGCCAGCTCACCGGGAGGGGGCCCGAAAAACACTGAAGCTTTCTTT. This sequence encodes CASSPGGGPKNTEAFF.

This clonotype was seen ten or more times. The chain links TRBV18 to TRBJ1-2; TRBD1 matches 7 bases. V shed 8 bases and J 2 bases; nucleotides not matched to a gene: 11. Germline V gene data show CDR1 as KGHSH and CDR2 as LQKENI. The CDR3 sequence is 15 residues long. The CDR3 DNA sequence: TGTGCCAGCACCCGGGCAACAGGGGTGAACTATGGCTACACCTTC. Protein sequence: CASTRATGVNYGYTF.

There are many counts of this clonotype. The chain carries TRBV29-1 and TRBJ2-7; D assignment may be TRBD1 or TRBD2 (5 bases each). In germline, CDR1 is SQVTM, CDR2 ANQGSEA. V gave up 2 bases and J gave up 3 bases, with 14 bases separating them. CDR3 length equals 14 residues. The CDR3 DNA sequence: TGCAGCGTTGAACCGCCAGGGACGGTCTACGAGCAGTACTTC. Translation: CSVEPPGTVYEQYF.

Many counts were recorded for this clonotype. The chain uses TRBV10-3 and TRBJ1-5; tentatively, D is TRBD1 (6 bases). The CDR3 is made up of 13 amino acids. The V end was cut by 7 bases, the J end by 4 bases, with 11 bases between. Germline V gene lookup returns CDR1 ENHRY and CDR2 SYGVKD. CDR3 DNA: TGTGCCATCACGGGGGCCCAGAATCAGCCCCAGCATTTT. Its translation: CAITGAQNQPQHF.

The chain is built from TRBV7-2 and TRBJ2-3, with no clear D. The CDR3 runs 11 residues. The V end was cut by 2 bases, the J end by 7 bases, with 4 bases between. Germline V gene lookup returns CDR1 SGHTA and CDR2 FQGNSA. CDR3: CASSLLHTQYF. In DNA, the CDR3 is TGTGCCAGCAGCTTATTACATACGCAGTATTTT.

This clonotype was detected ten times or more. This chain joins TRBV24-1 and TRBJ1-1; a possible D gene is TRBD1 (6 bases). V was clipped by 4 bases and J by 5 bases, with 13 bases between them. The CDR3 spans 14 residues. The germline CDR1 and CDR2 sequences are KGHDR and SFDVKD. Here the CDR3 reads CATSDNDRKTEAFF. For the CDR3, the DNA is TGTGCCACCAGTGACAATGACAGGAAGACTGAAGCTTTCTTT.

This clonotype was picked up a small number of times. The chain uses TRBV28 and TRBJ2-7, with D hard to call. CDR1 is MDHEN, CDR2 SYDVKM, per germline. V was trimmed by 8 bases and J by 0 bases, leaving 11 bases between them. The CDR3 totals 13 residues. The CDR3, as DNA: TGTGCCAGCTCATGGACGGACTCCTACGAGCAGTACTTC. Protein product: CASSWTDSYEQYF.

This clonotype has a count of ten or more. The chain links TRBV11-1 to TRBJ2-3, with a weak D call TRBD2 (7 bases). The V and J ends lost 0 bases and 6 bases respectively, with 16 bases between them. This CDR3 has 16 residues. The germline gives CDR1 SGHAT, CDR2 FQDESV (reference sequence). The CDR3 nucleotides are TGTGCCAGCAGCTTAGCGAAGGGGGGGGCCTCGGATACGCAGTATTTT. As protein: CASSLAKGGASDTQYF.